The rows below give T cell receptor beta chains drawn from one sample of a study of regulatory T cells in long-lasting Graves disease. TCRdb re-called the multiplex PCR reads through MiXCR, storing one row per CDR3 protein. The repertoire holds 680,000 or so distinct CDR3 sequences, with roughly 16% as singletons. These records were also assigned to another study, of T cells in Graves' hyperthyroidism and ophthalmopathy.

Sequencing was performed on peripheral blood mononuclear cells (PBMCs), taken at new diagnosis, from a patient treated with antithyroid drugs. The origin of the receptors is a woman in her thirties with Graves disease. CDR3s include the opening cysteine and the closing phenylalanine or tryptophan. Fields, in order: clone size, D gene, J gene, V gene, CDR3 DNA, CDR3 protein. The D gene is left open where the match is weak. Some rows have no size entry. The others give once, few or many, or a class for an expanded clone.

>many|.|TRBJ1-4|TRBV12-3/TRBV12-4
TGTGCCAGCAGGCAGACCGCCGAGGCTAATGAAAAACTGTTTTTT
CASRQTAEANEKLFF
>.|TRBD2|TRBJ2-2|TRBV6-2/TRBV6-3
TGTGCCAGCGATGCTAGCGGGAGCACCGGGGAGCTGTTTTTT
CASDASGSTGELFF
>.|.|TRBJ1-2|TRBV4-1
TGCGCCAGCAGCCAAGATTCATACGGAGACTATGGCTACACCTTC
CASSQDSYGDYGYTF
>few|.|TRBJ2-7|TRBV5-1
TGCGCCAGCAGCCGTCCTGGAATTAGCTACGAGCAGTACTTC
CASSRPGISYEQYF
>many|TRBD1|TRBJ2-4|TRBV7-9
TGTGCCAGCAGCTTCGGACAGGGAGTTGTTCTGTACTTC
CASSFGQGVVLYF
>.|.|TRBJ2-5|TRBV9
TGTGCCAGCAGCGTAGAGCCTCAGTACCAAGAGACCCAGTACTTC
CASSVEPQYQETQYF
>many|.|TRBJ1-1|TRBV30
TGTGCCTGGAGCGCGATGGGCACTGAAGCTTTCTTT
CAWSAMGTEAFF
>few|TRBD2|TRBJ2-7|TRBV7-9
TGTGCCAGCACCCTGGGGGGGGTGAGCTCCTACGAGCAGTACTTC
CASTLGGVSSYEQYF
>few|.|TRBJ1-3|TRBV5-4
TGTGCCAGCAGCTTGCTGGCGGGGTACGGAAACACCATATATTTT
CASSLLAGYGNTIYF
>many|.|TRBJ1-1|TRBV3-1
TGTGCCAGCAGCTTGGACAGCCGATCAGCTTTCTTT
CASSLDSRSAFF
>many|TRBD1|TRBJ2-2|TRBV14
TGTGCCAGCAGCCAAGAAGTAATCCAGGGGGCGGTCGGGGAGCTGTTTTTT
CASSQEVIQGAVGELFF
>.|.|TRBJ1-4|TRBV7-9
TGTGCCGGGACCCGGGACATTTGGAGTGAAAAACTGTTTTTT
CAGTRDIWSEKLFF
>few|TRBD2|TRBJ2-7|TRBV7-9
TGTGCCAGCAGCCCCGGGAGGAGCGGGAGGTCGGGCGAGCAGTACTTC
CASSPGRSGRSGEQYF
>few|.|TRBJ1-1|TRBV6-1
TGTGCCAGCAACCTAGGACTGACGAACACTGAAGCTTTCTTT
CASNLGLTNTEAFF
>.|.|TRBJ2-1|TRBV20-1
TGCAGTGGGACGGACTCAAGGGAAGCAACCTACAATGAGCAGTTCTTC
CSGTDSREATYNEQFF
>.|.|TRBJ1-1|TRBV6-1
TGTGCCATAGCTCCGGGGGAGAACACTGAAGCTTTCTTT
CAIAPGENTEAFF
>many|.|TRBJ1-1|TRBV12-3/TRBV12-4
TGTGCCAGCAGTTTACACAGTAATAGTGAAGCTTTCTTT
CASSLHSNSEAFF
>many|.|TRBJ2-7|TRBV2
TGTGCCAGCAGTGCTTGGGGGAGCTCCTACGAGCAGTACTTC
CASSAWGSSYEQYF
>many|TRBD2|TRBJ2-7|TRBV3-1
TGTGCCAGCAGCCAAGGACCTGGGACTAGCGTCTACGAGCAGTACTTC
CASSQGPGTSVYEQYF
>.|.|TRBJ1-1|TRBV10-3
TGTGCCATCAGTGAGTCTATCACAGGGAGTTCGGCTGAAGCTTTCTTT
CAISESITGSSAEAFF
>many|.|TRBJ2-1|TRBV27
TGTGCCAGCAGGAAGATCAGGGATTCCTACAATGAGCAGTTCTTC
CASRKIRDSYNEQFF
>many|.|TRBJ2-7|TRBV6-2/TRBV6-3
TGTGCCAGCAGTGAAGCCCCGGACGGCGTCCCCCTCGAGCAGTACTTC
CASSEAPDGVPLEQYF
>many|.|TRBJ2-3|TRBV28
TGTGCCAGCAGTACCGTGACAACGCGACATACGCAGTATTTT
CASSTVTTRHTQYF
>.|.|TRBJ2-5|TRBV20-1
TGCAGTGCTAGAGATCGGGGGACTTTTTCTTTAACCGAAGAGACCCAGTACTTC
CSARDRGTFSLTEETQYF
>.|.|TRBJ2-1|TRBV11-3
TGTGCCAGCAGTCTCCTAGATAGGAATGAGCAGTTCTTC
CASSLLDRNEQFF
>few|TRBD2|TRBJ2-2|TRBV20-1
TGCAGTGCTCGTGGCGGGAGGAACACCGGGGAGCTGTTTTTT
CSARGGRNTGELFF
>.|.|TRBJ2-7|TRBV7-9
TGTGCCAGCAGAAACGGGCATAACGAGCAGTACTTC
CASRNGHNEQYF
>few|TRBD1|TRBJ1-2|TRBV7-9
TGTGCCAGCAGCTTTCAGGGACAGGGGGCCATTGGCTACACCTTC
CASSFQGQGAIGYTF
>.|TRBD2|TRBJ2-1|TRBV20-1
TGCAGTGCCACGGCGGCTAGCGGAAACTCCTACAATGAGCAGTTCTTC
CSATAASGNSYNEQFF
>.|.|TRBJ1-5|TRBV6-5
TGTGCCAGCAGTTACTCGTGGGGCCGCGATCAGCCCCAGCATTTT
CASSYSWGRDQPQHF
>few|.|TRBJ2-2|TRBV7-2
TGTGCCAGCAGCCCTGACTGGGCGAACACCGGGGAGCTGTTTTTT
CASSPDWANTGELFF
>many|TRBD1|TRBJ1-5|TRBV12-3/TRBV12-4
TGTGCCAGCAGAGGGGGCCGTCATCAGCCCCAGCATTTT
CASRGGRHQPQHF
>many|.|TRBJ2-1|TRBV20-1
TGCAGTGTCAGAGTGGTTGGGAATGAGCAGTTCTTC
CSVRVVGNEQFF
>many|TRBD2|TRBJ2-1|TRBV7-3
TGTGCCAGCAGCTTTTTCCATAGCGGGAGTGAGAATGAGCAGTTCTTC
CASSFFHSGSENEQFF
>.|.|TRBJ1-2|TRBV7-9
TGTGCCAGCAGCTTAGACCCAATGGAATGGGGCTACACCTTC
CASSLDPMEWGYTF
>.|.|TRBJ2-7|TRBV5-1
TGCGCCAGCAGCTTGGGAGGGGTTCACGAGCAGTACTTC
CASSLGGVHEQYF
>.|.|TRBJ2-3|TRBV12-3/TRBV12-4
TGTGCCACATTCTCTTCCCCGTCGAGCACAGATACGCAGTATTTT
CATFSSPSSTDTQYF
>many|.|TRBJ2-7|TRBV28
TGTGCCAGCACAATTGGGCGCAGGACCGACGAGCAGTACTTC
CASTIGRRTDEQYF
>many|.|TRBJ1-1|TRBV2
TGTGCCAGTCGAGGGCAAAACACTGAAGCTTTCTTT
CASRGQNTEAFF
>.|.|TRBJ2-7|TRBV11-2
TGTGCCAGCAGCTTAACAGGGATCCCCTACGAGCAGTACTTC
CASSLTGIPYEQYF
>many|TRBD1|TRBJ1-2|TRBV27
TGTGCCAGCAGACGACAGGGGGAAGACTATGGCTACACCTTC
CASRRQGEDYGYTF
>.|.|TRBJ1-4|TRBV19
TGTGCCAGTAGTATACCCGAAAGTAAAAAACTGTTTTTT
CASSIPESKKLFF
>many|TRBD1|TRBJ2-1|TRBV28
TGTGCCAGCAGACCCCCCATCGGGACAGGGAAGTTCGGTGAGCAGTTCTTC
CASRPPIGTGKFGEQFF
>.|.|TRBJ2-3|TRBV19
TGTGCCAGTAGTATACCCGGGGGCGTAGATACGCAGTATTTT
CASSIPGGVDTQYF
>.|.|TRBJ1-2|TRBV5-1
TGCGCCAGCAGCTCAACAGGGTACCCTGCTAACTATGGCTACACCTTC
CASSSTGYPANYGYTF
>many|.|TRBJ1-5|TRBV28
TGTGCCAGCACCAGGCTCTGGGGACAGCCCCAGCATTTT
CASTRLWGQPQHF
>few|TRBD1|TRBJ1-4|TRBV30
TGTGCCTGGAGTAGGGGGGGGACAGGGGGTGAAAAACTGTTTTTT
CAWSRGGTGGEKLFF
>many|.|TRBJ2-3|TRBV12-3/TRBV12-4
TGTGCCAGCAGCAGGCAAAGTAAAGGGGACACAGATACGCAGTATTTT
CASSRQSKGDTDTQYF
>few|TRBD1|TRBJ2-6|TRBV29-1
TGCAGCGTTGTAATGGGACAGGGGACCAACGTCCTGACTTTC
CSVVMGQGTNVLTF
>many|TRBD1|TRBJ2-1|TRBV7-9
TGTGCCAGCAGCTCCGGACAGGGTACGTTGCAGTTCTTC
CASSSGQGTLQFF
>.|TRBD2|TRBJ2-3|TRBV15
TGTGCCACCAGCAGAGATCTAGCGAGTCACGGGAGGGTTGATTTTGATACGCAGTATTTT
CATSRDLASHGRVDFDTQYF
>few|.|TRBJ1-1|TRBV19
TGTGCCAGTTCCTTTCAGATGAACACTGAAGCTTTCTTT
CASSFQMNTEAFF
>few|.|TRBJ2-7|TRBV10-3
TGTGCCATTTCGGTTTCGGGGTATGGCTCCTACGAGCAGTACTTC
CAISVSGYGSYEQYF
>many|TRBD1|TRBJ1-5|TRBV28
TGTGCCAGCAGTCACGAGGGGGCAGGCAATCAGCCCCAGCATTTT
CASSHEGAGNQPQHF
>many|.|TRBJ1-1|TRBV11-2
TGTGCCAGCACCTTGTCCTTGAACACTGAAGCTTTCTTT
CASTLSLNTEAFF